The 2 T cell receptor beta chains given below trace back to one sample, sequenced in a study of blood T cell repertoires in COVID-19. The table came from immunoSEQ multiplex PCR; TCRdb's copy has only in-frame clones and leaves some out. Of under 400,000 clones listed, 75% to 90% are singletons. Sequenced: peripheral blood. The receptors come from a woman aged 30 to 39 with COVID-19, enrolled during active disease.

The rearrangement joins TRBV28 to TRBJ2-1, with 12 bases that match TRBD2. The CDR3 length is 15 residues. CDR1 and CDR2 (germline): MDHEN, SYDVKM. After removal of 6 bases from V and 3 bases from J, the junction contained 3 bases not matched to a gene. CDR3 nucleotides: TGTGCCAGCAGGGCGGGACTAGCGGGCTACAATGAGCAGTTCTTC. Translating gives CASRAGLAGYNEQFF.

The chain links TRBV14 to TRBJ2-1; 9 nucleotides agree with TRBD2. V shed 1 base, J shed 5 bases, and the junction held 9 bases outside the gene matches. This CDR3 spans 17 amino acids. Germline-derived CDR1 and CDR2 are SGHDN and FVKESK. CDR3 region: CASSQARGLATNNEQFF. Here the CDR3 DNA reads TGTGCCAGCAGCCAAGCTAGAGGACTAGCGACAAACAATGAGCAGTTCTTC.